This TCR beta chain was observed in a study of cytomegalovirus exposure and HLA in healthy donors. PCR used 60 Vbeta primers and 13 Jbeta primers. Assay: immunoSEQ multiplex PCR; the TCRdb copy retains only in-frame clones and omits some. The sample holds roughly 140,000 clones, approximately 79% seen once. This clonotype was obtained from a woman aged 25 to 39 in good health and CMV-seronegative. The specimen sequenced was PBMCs.

The CDR3 reads CAISTRRKDFYEQYF. The CDR3 DNA is TGTGCCATCAGTACAAGACGCAAGGACTTCTACGAGCAGTACTTC. The V and J genes are TRBV10-3 and TRBJ2-7; maybe TRBD2 (5 bases). The germline V gene encodes CDR1 ENHRY and CDR2 SYGVKD. The V and J ends lost 5 bases and 3 bases respectively, with 17 bases between them. The CDR3 consists of 15 residues.